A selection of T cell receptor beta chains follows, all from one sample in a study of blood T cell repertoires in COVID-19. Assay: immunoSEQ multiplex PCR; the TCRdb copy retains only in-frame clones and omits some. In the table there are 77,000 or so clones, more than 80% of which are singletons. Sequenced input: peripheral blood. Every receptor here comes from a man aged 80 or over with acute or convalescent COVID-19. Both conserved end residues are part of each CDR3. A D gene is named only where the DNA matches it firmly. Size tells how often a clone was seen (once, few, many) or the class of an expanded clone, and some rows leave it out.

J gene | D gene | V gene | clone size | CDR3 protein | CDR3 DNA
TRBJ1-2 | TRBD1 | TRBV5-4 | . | CASSPRDRLHGYTF | TGTGCCAGCAGCCCAAGGGACAGGTTACATGGCTACACCTTC
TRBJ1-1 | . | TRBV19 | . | CASSIGGVQNTEAFF | TGTGCCAGTAGTATAGGGGGGGTTCAGAACACTGAAGCTTTCTTT
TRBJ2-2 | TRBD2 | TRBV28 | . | CASSFAGGHAGELFF | TGTGCCAGCAGTTTCGCGGGGGGCCACGCCGGGGAGCTGTTTTTT
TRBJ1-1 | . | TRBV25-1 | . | CASIPSPAGVEAFF | TGTGCCAGCATTCCCTCCCCCGCGGGGGTTGAAGCTTTCTTT
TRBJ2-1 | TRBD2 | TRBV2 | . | CASTSGGAWGNEQFF | TGTGCCAGCACTAGCGGGGGTGCCTGGGGCAATGAGCAGTTCTTC
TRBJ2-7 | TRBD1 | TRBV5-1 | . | CASSSETGVIYEQYF | TGCGCCAGCAGCTCCGAAACAGGGGTCATCTACGAGCAGTACTTC
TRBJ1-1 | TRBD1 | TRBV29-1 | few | CSVLLRDRRSLTEAFF | TGCAGCGTTCTCCTCCGGGACAGGCGATCGTTGACTGAAGCTTTCTTT
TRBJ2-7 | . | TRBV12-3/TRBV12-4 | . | CASSPDREYEQYF | TGTGCCAGCAGTCCCGACAGAGAGTACGAGCAGTACTTC
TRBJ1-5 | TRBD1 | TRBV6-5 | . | CASSHGQGRYHF | TGTGCCAGCAGTCACGGACAGGGAAGATACCATTTT
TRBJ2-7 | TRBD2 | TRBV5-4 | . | CASSLGASGFSYEQYF | TGTGCCAGCAGCTTGGGGGCTAGCGGGTTCTCCTACGAGCAGTACTTC
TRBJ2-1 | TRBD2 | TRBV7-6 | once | CASSRGLAGNEQFF | TGTGCCAGCAGCCGGGGACTAGCGGGGAATGAGCAGTTCTTC
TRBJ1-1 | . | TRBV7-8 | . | CASSVTGDVKAFF | TGTGCCAGCAGCGTTACAGGTGATGTAAAAGCTTTCTTT
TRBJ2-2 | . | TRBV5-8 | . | CASSFGTGMENTGELFF | TGTGCCAGCAGCTTTGGAACAGGGATGGAGAACACCGGGGAGCTGTTTTTT
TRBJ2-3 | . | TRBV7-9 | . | CASTAGVITDTQYF | TGTGCCAGCACCGCCGGGGTTATAACAGATACGCAGTATTTT
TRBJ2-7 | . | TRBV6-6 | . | CASSYEQTYEQYF | TGTGCCAGCAGTTACGAACAGACCTACGAGCAGTACTTC
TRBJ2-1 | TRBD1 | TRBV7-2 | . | CASSPGQDNEQFF | TGTGCCAGCAGCCCAGGACAGGACAATGAGCAGTTCTTC
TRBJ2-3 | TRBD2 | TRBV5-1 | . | CASSFRTSGRAGTDTQYF | TGCGCCAGCAGCTTTAGAACTAGCGGGAGGGCCGGCACAGATACGCAGTATTTT
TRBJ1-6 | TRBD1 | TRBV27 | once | CASSQGADSPLHF | TGTGCCAGCAGTCAGGGGGCGGATTCACCCCTCCACTTT
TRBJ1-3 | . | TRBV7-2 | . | CASIQIRQGGSGNTIYF | TGTGCCAGCATTCAGATTAGGCAGGGAGGATCTGGAAACACCATATATTTT
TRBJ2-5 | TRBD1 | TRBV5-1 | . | CASSSLDRGQETQYF | TGCGCCAGCAGCTCCCTCGACAGGGGTCAAGAGACCCAGTACTTC
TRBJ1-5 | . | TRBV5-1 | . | CASSPGREGNQPQHF | TGCGCCAGCAGCCCTGGCAGGGAGGGCAATCAGCCCCAGCATTTT
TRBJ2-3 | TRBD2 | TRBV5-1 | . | CASSLSLAGTGDTQYF | TGCGCCAGCAGCTTGTCACTAGCGGGGACGGGAGATACGCAGTATTTT
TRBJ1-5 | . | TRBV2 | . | CASSRLGGQPQHF | TGTGCCAGCAGTCGATTAGGGGGTCAGCCCCAGCATTTT
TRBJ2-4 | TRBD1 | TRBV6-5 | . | CASSYAQGLAKNIQYF | TGTGCCAGCAGTTACGCACAGGGGCTAGCCAAAAACATTCAGTACTTC
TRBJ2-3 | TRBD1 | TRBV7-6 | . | CASSLVPGGYTDTQYF | TGTGCCAGCAGCTTAGTTCCAGGGGGTTACACAGATACGCAGTATTTT
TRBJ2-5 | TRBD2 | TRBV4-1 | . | CASSQGVSGGYLGETQYF | TGCGCCAGCAGCCAAGGAGTCAGCGGGGGTTACCTCGGTGAGACCCAGTACTTC
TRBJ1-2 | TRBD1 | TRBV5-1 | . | CASSVTGGRYGYTF | TGCGCCAGCAGCGTTACAGGGGGCAGGTATGGCTACACCTTC
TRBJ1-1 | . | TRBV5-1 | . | CASSLGREGTEAFF | TGCGCCAGCAGCTTGGGCAGGGAAGGGACTGAAGCTTTCTTT
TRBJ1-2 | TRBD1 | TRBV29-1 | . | CSVEEGTGGSYGYTF | TGCAGCGTTGAAGAAGGGACAGGGGGAAGCTATGGCTACACCTTC
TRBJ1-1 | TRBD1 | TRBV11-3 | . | CASSSTTGTEAFF | TGTGCCAGCAGCTCAACGACAGGGACTGAAGCTTTCTTT
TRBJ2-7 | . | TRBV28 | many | CASSFIGDEQYF | TGTGCCAGCAGTTTTATCGGGGACGAGCAGTACTTC
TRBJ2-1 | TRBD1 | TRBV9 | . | CASSVSPGGNNEQFF | TGTGCCAGCAGCGTTTCTCCAGGGGGCAACAATGAGCAGTTCTTC
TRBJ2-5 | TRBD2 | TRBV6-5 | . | CASRRTRGQETQYF | TGTGCCAGCAGACGGACTAGGGGCCAAGAGACCCAGTACTTC
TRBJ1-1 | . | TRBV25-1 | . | CASSDWTEPVTEAFF | TGTGCCAGCAGTGATTGGACAGAACCTGTGACTGAAGCTTTCTTT
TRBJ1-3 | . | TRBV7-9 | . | CASSFTNRESGNTIYF | TGTGCCAGCAGCTTCACAAACAGGGAATCCGGAAACACCATATATTTT
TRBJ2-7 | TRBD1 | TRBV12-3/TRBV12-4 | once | CASSLAGGGEQYF | TGTGCCAGCAGTTTGGCAGGGGGCGGGGAGCAGTACTTC
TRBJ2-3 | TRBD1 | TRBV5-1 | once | CASSLTPGQGTDTQYF | TGCGCCAGCAGCTTGACCCCGGGACAGGGGACAGATACGCAGTATTTT
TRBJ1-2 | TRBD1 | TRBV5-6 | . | CASSLATGGFYGYTF | TGTGCCAGCAGCTTGGCGACAGGGGGATTCTATGGCTACACCTTC
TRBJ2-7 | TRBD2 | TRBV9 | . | CASSVRDAGGRHEQYF | TGTGCCAGCAGCGTAAGGGACGCGGGAGGAAGGCACGAGCAGTACTTC
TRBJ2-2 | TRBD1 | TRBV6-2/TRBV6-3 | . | CASSKGQGAVGELFF | TGTGCCAGCAGTAAAGGACAGGGGGCGGTCGGGGAGCTGTTTTTT
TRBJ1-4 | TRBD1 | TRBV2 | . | CASSRQGVPNEKLFF | TGTGCCAGCTCACGACAGGGGGTCCCTAATGAAAAACTGTTTTTT
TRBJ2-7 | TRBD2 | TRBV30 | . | CAWAGTSDTRRYEQYF | TGTGCCTGGGCCGGGACTAGCGATACGAGGAGATACGAGCAGTACTTC
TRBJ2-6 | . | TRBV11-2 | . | CASSLLQVSGANVLTF | TGTGCCAGCAGCTTATTGCAGGTCTCTGGGGCCAACGTCCTGACTTTC
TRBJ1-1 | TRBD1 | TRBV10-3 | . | CAISVGKQGVGGNTEAFF | TGTGCCATCAGTGTTGGGAAACAGGGGGTTGGTGGTAACACTGAAGCTTTCTTT
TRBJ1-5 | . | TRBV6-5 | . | CASRYQGYNQPQHF | TGTGCCAGCAGATATCAGGGATACAATCAGCCCCAGCATTTT
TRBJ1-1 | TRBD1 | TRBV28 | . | CASSLLPGQGNTEAFF | TGTGCCAGCAGTTTATTACCGGGACAGGGGAACACTGAAGCTTTCTTT
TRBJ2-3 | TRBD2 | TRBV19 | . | CASSNWTSGYTQYF | TGTGCCAGTAGTAATTGGACTAGCGGGTATACGCAGTATTTT
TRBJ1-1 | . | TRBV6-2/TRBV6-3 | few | CASSYPGDGNTEAFF | TGTGCCAGCAGTTACCCGGGGGACGGGAACACTGAAGCTTTCTTT
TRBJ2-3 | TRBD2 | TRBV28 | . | CASSLRTSGRVGTDTQYF | TGTGCCAGCAGTTTAAGGACTAGCGGGAGGGTAGGCACAGATACGCAGTATTTT
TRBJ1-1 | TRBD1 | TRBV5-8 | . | CASTPARDRVEAFF | TGTGCCAGCACCCCCGCTAGGGACAGGGTCGAAGCTTTCTTT
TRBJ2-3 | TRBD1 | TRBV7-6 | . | CASSSRDRYTDTQYF | TGTGCCAGCAGCTCCCGGGACAGATACACAGATACGCAGTATTTT
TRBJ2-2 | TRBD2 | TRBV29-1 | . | CSVQRERTGELFF | TGCAGCGTGCAGCGGGAGAGGACCGGGGAGCTGTTTTTT
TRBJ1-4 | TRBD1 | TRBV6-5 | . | CANRQGNNEKLFF | TGTGCCAACCGACAGGGTAATAATGAAAAACTGTTTTTT
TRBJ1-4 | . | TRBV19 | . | CASRIPGETNEKLFF | TGTGCCAGTAGGATCCCAGGGGAAACTAATGAAAAACTGTTTTTT
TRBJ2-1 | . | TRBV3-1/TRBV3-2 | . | CASSQVPGSSYNEQFF | TGTGCCAGCAGCCAAGTACCCGGGAGCTCCTACAATGAGCAGTTCTTC
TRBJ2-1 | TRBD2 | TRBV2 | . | CASSGRVGGSESSYNEQFF | TGTGCCAGCAGTGGTCGGGTCGGCGGGAGTGAATCCTCCTACAATGAGCAGTTCTTC
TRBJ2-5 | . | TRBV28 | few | CASSFHHYTSLPETQYF | TGTGCCAGCAGTTTTCACCATTACACTAGCCTCCCGGAGACCCAGTACTTC
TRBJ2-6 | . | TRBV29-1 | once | CSVAGSGANVLTF | TGCAGCGTTGCGGGGTCTGGGGCCAACGTCCTGACTTTC
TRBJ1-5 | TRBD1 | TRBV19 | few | CASSARTGTNSRQPQHF | TGTGCCAGTAGTGCCCGGACAGGGACGAATTCGCGTCAGCCCCAGCATTTT
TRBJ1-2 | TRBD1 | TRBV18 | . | CASSPSAGQGYGYTF | TGTGCCAGCTCACCCTCCGCGGGACAGGGCTATGGCTACACCTTC